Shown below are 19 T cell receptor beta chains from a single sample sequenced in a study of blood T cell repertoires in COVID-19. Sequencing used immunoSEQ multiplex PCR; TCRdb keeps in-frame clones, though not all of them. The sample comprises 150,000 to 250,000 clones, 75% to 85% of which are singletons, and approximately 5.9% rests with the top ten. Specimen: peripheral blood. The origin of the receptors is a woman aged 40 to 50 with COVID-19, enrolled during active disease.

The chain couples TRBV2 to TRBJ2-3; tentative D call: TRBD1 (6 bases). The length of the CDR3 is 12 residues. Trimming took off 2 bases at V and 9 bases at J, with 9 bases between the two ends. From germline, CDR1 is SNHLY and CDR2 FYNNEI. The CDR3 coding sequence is TGTGCCAGCAGTGAACGACAGGTGACGCAGTATTTT. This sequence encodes CASSERQVTQYF.

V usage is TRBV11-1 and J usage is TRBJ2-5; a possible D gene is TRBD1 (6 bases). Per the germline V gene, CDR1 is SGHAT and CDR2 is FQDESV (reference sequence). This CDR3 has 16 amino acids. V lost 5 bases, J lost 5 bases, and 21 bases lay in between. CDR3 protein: CASSVSQQGFWETQYF. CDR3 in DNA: TGTGCCAGCAGCGTATCTCAACAGGGTTTTTGGGAGACCCAGTACTTC.

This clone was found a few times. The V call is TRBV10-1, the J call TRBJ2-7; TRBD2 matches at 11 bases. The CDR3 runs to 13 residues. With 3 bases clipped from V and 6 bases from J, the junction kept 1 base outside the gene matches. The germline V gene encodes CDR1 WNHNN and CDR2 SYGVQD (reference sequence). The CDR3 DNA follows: TGCGCCAGCAGTGACCTAGCGGGAGGCGAGCAGTACTTC. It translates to CASSDLAGGEQYF.

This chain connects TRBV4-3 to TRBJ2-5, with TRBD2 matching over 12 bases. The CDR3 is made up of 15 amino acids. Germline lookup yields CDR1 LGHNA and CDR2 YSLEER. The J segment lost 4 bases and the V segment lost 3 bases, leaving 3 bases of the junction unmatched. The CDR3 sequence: CASSQRTSGVETQYF. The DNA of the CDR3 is TGCGCCAGCAGCCAGAGGACTAGCGGGGTAGAGACCCAGTACTTC.

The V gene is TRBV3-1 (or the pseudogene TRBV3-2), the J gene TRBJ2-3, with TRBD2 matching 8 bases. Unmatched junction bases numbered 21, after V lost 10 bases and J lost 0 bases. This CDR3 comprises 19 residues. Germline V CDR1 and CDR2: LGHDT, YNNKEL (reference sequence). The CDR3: CATPPRTKRERDSTDTQYF. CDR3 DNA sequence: TGTGCCACCCCACCGAGGACTAAGCGGGAGAGGGACAGCACAGATACGCAGTATTTT.

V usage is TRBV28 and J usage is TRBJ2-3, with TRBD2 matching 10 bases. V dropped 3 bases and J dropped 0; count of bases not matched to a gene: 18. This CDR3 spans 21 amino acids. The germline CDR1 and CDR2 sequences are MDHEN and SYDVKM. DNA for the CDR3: TGTGCCAGCAGTTTTTACCCTGACCCCCCCGGACTAGCGGACAGCACAGATACGCAGTATTTT. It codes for CASSFYPDPPGLADSTDTQYF.

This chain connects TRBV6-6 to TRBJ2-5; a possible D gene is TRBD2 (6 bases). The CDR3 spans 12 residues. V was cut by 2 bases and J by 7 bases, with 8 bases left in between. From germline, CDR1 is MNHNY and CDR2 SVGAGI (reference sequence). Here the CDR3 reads CASSYPEGTQYF. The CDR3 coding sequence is TGTGCCAGCAGTTACCCGGAGGGGACCCAGTACTTC.

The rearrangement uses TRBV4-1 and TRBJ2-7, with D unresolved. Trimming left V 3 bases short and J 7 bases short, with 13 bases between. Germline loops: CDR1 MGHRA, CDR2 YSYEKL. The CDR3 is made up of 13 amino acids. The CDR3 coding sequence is TGCGCCAGCAGCCAGGGCAGATCTTTGGAGCAGTACTTC. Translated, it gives CASSQGRSLEQYF.

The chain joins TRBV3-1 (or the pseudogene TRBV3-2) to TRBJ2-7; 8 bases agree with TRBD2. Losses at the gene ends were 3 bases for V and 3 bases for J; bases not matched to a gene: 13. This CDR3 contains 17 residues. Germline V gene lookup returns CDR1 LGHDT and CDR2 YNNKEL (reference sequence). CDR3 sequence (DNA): TGTGCCAGCAGCCAGGTCGGGTCGACTAGCGACGGCTACGAGCAGTACTTC. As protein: CASSQVGSTSDGYEQYF.

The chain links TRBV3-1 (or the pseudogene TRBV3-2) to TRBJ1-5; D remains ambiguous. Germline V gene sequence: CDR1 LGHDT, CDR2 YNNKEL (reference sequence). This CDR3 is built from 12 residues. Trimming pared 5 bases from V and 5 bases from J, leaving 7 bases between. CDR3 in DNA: TGTGCCAGCAGCGGCGGTCATCAGCCCCAGCATTTT. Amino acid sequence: CASSGGHQPQHF.

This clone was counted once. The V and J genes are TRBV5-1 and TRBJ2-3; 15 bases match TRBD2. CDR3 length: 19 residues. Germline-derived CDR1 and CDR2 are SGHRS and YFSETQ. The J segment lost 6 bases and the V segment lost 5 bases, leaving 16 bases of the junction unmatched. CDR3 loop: CASSFLGLAGGNAGDTQYF. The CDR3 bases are TGCGCCAGCAGTTTTCTCGGACTAGCGGGAGGGAACGCGGGGGATACGCAGTATTTT.

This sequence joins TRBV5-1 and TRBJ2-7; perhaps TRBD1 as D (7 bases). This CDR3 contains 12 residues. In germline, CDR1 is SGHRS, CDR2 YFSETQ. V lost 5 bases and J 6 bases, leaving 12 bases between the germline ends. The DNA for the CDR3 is TGCGCCAGCAGTTATCAGGGGGGCGAGCAGTACTTC. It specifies CASSYQGGEQYF.

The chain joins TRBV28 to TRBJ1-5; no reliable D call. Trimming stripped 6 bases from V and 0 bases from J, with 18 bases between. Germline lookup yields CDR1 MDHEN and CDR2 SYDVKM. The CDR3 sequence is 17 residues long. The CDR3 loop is CASSRGSPTYSNQPQHF. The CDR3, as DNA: TGTGCCAGCAGCCGCGGGAGCCCGACCTATAGCAATCAGCCCCAGCATTTT.

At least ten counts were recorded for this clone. The CDR3 sequence is CASSSGTGVANEKLFF. The DNA of the CDR3 is TGTGCCAGCAGCTCAGGGACAGGGGTTGCTAATGAAAAACTGTTTTTT. The chain links TRBV11-2 to TRBJ1-4; 10 positions match TRBD1. In germline, CDR1 is SGHAT, CDR2 FQNNGV. This CDR3 contains 16 residues. Trimming at V came to 4 bases and at J to 3 bases, leaving 5 bases not matched to a gene.

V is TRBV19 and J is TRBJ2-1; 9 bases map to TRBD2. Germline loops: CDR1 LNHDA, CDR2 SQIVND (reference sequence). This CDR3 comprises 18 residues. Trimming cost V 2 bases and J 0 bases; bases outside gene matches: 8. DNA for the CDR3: TGTGCCAGTAGTATAAGCGGGGGGATCTCGAGCTCCTACAATGAGCAGTTCTTC. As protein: CASSISGGISSSYNEQFF. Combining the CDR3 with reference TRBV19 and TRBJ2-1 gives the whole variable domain DGGITQSPKYLFRKEGQNVTLSCEQNLNHDAMYWYRQDPGQGLRLIYYSQIVNDFQKGDIAEGYSVSREKKESFPLTVTSAQKNPTAFYLCASSISGGISSSYNEQFFGPGTRLTVL.

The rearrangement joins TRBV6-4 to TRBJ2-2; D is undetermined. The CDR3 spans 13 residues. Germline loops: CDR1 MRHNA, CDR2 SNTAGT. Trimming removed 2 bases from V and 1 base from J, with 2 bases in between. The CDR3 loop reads CASSDRNTGELFF. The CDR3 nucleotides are TGTGCCAGCAGTGACCGGAACACCGGGGAGCTGTTTTTT.

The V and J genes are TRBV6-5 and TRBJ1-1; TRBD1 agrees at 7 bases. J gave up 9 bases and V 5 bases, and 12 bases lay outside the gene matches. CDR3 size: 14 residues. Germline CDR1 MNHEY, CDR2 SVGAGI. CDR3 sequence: CASSRGQDLGKAFF. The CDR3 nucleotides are TGTGCCAGCAGTAGAGGACAGGATTTGGGAAAAGCTTTCTTT.

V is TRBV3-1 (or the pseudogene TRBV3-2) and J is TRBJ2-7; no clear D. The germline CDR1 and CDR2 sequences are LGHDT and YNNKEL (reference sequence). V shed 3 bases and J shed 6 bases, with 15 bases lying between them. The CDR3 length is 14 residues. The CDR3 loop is CASSHPAPPGEQYF. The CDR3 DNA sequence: TGTGCCAGCAGCCACCCCGCCCCCCCCGGCGAGCAGTACTTC.

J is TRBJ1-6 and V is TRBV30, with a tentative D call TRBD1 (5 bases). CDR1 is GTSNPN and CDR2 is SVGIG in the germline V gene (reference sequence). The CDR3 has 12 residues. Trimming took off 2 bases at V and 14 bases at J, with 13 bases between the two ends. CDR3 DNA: TGTGCCTGGAGTCGGGGGGGATCGTCCCTCCACTTT. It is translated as CAWSRGGSSLHF.